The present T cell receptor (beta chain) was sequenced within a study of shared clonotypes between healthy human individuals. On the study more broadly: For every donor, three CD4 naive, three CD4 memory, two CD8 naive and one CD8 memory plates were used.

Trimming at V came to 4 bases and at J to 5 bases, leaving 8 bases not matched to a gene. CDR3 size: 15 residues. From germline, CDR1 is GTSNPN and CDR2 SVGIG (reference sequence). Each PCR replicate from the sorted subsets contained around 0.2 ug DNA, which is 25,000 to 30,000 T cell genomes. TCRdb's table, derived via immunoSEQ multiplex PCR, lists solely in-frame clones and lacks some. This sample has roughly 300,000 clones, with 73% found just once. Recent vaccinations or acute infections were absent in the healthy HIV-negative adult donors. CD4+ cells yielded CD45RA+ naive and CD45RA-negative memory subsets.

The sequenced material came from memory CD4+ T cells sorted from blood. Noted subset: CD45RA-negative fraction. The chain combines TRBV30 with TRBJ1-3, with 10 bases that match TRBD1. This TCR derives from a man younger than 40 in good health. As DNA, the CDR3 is TGTGCCTGGATGAGGGACAGGGGTCAAAGAAACACCATATATTTT. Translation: CAWMRDRGQRNTIYF. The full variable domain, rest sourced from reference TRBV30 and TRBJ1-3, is SQTIHQWPATLVQPVGSPLSLECTVEGTSNPNLYWYRQAAGRGLQLLFYSVGIGQISSEVPQNLSASRPQDRQFILSSKKLLLSDSGFYLCAWMRDRGQRNTIYFGEGSWLTVV.